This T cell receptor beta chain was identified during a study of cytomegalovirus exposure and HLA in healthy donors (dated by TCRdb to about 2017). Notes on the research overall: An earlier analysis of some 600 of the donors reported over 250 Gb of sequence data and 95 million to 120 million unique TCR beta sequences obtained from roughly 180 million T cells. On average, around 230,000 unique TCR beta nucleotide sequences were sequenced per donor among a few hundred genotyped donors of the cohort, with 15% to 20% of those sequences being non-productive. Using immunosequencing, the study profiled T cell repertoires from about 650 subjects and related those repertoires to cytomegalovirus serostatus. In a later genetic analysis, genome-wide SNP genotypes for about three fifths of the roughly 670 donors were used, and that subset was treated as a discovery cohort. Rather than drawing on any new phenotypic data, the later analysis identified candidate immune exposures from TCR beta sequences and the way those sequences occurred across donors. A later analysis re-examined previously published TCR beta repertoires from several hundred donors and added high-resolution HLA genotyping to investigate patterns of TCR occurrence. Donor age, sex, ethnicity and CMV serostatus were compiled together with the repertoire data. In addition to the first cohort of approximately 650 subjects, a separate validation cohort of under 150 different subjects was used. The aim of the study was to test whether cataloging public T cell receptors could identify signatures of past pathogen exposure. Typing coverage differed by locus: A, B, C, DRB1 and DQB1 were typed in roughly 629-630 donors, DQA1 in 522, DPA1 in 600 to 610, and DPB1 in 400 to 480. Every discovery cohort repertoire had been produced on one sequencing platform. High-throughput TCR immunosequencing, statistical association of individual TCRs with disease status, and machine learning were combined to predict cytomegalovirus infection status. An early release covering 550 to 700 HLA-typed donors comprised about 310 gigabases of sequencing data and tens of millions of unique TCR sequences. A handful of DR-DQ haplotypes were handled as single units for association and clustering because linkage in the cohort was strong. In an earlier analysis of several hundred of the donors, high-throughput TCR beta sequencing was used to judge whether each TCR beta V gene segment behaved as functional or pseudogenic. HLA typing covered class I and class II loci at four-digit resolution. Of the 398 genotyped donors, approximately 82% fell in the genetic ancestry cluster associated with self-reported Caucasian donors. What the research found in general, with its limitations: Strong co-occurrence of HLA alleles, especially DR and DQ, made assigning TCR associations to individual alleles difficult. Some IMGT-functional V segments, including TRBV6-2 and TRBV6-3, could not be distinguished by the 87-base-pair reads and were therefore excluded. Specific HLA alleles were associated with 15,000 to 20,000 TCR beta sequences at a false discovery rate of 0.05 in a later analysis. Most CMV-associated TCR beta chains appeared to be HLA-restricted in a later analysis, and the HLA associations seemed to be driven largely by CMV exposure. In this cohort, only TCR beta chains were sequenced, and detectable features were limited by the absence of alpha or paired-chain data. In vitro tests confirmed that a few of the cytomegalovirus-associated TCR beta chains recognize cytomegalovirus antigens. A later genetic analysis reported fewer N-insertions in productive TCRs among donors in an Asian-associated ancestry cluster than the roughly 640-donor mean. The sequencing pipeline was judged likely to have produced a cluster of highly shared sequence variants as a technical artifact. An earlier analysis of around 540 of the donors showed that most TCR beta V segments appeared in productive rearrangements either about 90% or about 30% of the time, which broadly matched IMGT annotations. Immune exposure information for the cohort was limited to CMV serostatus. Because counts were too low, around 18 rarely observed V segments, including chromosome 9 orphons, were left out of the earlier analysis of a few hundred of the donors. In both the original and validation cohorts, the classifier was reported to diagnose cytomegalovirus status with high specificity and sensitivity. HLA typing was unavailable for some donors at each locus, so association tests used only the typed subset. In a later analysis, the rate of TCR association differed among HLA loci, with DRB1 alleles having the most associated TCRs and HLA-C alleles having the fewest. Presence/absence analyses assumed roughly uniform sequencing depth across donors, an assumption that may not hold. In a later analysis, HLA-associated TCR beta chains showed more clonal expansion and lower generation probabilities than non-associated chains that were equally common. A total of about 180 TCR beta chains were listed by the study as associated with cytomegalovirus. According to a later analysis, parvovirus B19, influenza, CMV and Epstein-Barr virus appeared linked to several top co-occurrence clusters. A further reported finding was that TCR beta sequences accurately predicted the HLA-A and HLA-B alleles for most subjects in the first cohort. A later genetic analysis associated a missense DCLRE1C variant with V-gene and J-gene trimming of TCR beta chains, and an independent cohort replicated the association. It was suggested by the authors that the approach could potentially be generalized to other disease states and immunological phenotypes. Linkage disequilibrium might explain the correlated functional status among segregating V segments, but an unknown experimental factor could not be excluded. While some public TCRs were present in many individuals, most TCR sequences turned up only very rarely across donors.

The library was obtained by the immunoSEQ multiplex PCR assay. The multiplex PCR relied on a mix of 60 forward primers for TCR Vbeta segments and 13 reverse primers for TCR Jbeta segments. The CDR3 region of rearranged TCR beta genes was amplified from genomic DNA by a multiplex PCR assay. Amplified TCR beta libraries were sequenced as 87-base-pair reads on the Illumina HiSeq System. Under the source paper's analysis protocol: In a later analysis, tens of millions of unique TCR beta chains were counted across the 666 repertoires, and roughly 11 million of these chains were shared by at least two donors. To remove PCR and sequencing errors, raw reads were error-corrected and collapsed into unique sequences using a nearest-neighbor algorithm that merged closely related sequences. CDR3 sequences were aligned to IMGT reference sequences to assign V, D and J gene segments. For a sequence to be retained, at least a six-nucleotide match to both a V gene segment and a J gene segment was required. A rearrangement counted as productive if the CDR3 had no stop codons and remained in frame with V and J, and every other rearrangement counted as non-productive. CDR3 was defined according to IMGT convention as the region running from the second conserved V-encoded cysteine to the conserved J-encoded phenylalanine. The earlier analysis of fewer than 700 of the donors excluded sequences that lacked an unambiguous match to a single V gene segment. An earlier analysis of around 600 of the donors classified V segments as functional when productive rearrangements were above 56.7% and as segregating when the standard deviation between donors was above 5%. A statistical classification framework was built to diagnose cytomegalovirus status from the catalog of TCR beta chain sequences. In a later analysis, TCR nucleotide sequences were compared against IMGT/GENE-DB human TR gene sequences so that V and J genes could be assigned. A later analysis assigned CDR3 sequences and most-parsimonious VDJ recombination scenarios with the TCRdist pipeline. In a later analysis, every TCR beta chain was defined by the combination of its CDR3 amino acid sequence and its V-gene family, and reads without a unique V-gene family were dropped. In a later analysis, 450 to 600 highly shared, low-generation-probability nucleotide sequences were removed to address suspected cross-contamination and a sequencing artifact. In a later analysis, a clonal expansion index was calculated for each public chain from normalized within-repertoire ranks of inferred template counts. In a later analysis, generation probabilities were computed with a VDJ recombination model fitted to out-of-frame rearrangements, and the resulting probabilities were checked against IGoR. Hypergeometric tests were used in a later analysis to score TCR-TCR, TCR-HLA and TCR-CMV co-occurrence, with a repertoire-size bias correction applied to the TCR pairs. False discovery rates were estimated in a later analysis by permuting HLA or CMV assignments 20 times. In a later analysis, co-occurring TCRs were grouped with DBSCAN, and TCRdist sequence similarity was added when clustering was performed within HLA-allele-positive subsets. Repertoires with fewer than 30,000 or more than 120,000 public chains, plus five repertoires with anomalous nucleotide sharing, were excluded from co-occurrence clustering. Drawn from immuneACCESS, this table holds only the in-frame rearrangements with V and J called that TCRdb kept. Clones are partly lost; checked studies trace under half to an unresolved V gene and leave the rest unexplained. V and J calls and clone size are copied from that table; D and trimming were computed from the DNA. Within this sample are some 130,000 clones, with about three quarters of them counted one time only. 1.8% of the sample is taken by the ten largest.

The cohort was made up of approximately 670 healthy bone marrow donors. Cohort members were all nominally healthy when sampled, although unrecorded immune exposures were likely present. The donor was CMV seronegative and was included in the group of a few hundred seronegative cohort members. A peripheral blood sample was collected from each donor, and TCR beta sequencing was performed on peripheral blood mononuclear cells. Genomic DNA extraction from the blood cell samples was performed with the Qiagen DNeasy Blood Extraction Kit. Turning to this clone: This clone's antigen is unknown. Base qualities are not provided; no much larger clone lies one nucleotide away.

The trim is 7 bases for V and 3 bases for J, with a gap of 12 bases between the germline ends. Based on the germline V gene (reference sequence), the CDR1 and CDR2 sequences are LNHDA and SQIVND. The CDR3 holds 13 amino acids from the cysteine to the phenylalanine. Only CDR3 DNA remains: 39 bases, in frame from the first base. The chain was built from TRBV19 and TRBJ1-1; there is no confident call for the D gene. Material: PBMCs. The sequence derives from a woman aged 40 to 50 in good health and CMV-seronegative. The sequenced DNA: TGTGCCAGTAAGAGCTCTAGGCACACTGAAGCTTTCTTT. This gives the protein CASKSSRHTEAFF.